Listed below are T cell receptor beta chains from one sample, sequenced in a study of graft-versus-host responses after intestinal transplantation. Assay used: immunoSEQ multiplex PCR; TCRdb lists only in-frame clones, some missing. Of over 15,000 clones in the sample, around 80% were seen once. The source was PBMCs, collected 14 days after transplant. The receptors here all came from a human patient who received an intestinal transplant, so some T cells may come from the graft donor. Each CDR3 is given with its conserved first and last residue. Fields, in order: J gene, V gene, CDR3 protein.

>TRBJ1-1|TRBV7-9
CASVGQNTEAFF
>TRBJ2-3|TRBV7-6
CASSPERGAIDTQYF
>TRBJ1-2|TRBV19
CASSIVGQANYGYTF
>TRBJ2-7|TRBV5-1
CASSFSGEQYF
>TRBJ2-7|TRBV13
CASSSDGLAENYEQYF
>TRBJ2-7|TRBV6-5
CASSLLQDSYEQYF
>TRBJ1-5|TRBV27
CASSLAGALNQPQHF
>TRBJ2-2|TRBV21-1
CASSKNTGELFF
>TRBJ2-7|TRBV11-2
CASSLLPYEQYF
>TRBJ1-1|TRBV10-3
CAIRKGQGDEAFF
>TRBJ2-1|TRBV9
CASSVSDEQFF
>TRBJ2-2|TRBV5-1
CASSLVGVGANTGELFF
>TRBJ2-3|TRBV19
CASSSDSGSTDTQYF
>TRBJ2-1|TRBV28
CASSLRRGSGYNEQFF
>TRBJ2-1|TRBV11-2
CASSLVGGGNNEQFF
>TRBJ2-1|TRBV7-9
CASSSIAGVRENEQFF
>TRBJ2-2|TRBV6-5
CASRSYTGELFF
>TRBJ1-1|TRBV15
CATSVQNLFLQVNTEAFF
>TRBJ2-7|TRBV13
CASSLWGGDEQYF
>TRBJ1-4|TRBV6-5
CASSSGGPNEKLFF
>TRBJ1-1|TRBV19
CASSIGVNTEAFF
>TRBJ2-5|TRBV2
CASIVAGGDQETQYF
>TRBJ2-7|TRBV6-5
CASSSRPPSYEQYF
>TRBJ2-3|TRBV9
CASSVALTSGATDTQYF
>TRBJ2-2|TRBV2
CASNGGLRNTGELFF
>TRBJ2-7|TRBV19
CASSTGQGVEQYF